Following are 22 T cell receptor beta chains from one sample sequenced in a study of blood T cell repertoires in COVID-19. Produced via immunoSEQ multiplex PCR; TCRdb's table is partial and in-frame only. The sample consists of approximately 150,000 clones, around 84% of them appearing once. Material for sequencing was peripheral blood. All receptors derive from a woman aged 60-75 years with acute or convalescent COVID-19.

This rearrangement joins TRBV28 to TRBJ1-5; 9 bases match TRBD1. The germline V gene encodes CDR1 MDHEN and CDR2 SYDVKM. The CDR3 length is 16 residues. Unmatched junction bases numbered 14, after V lost 7 bases and J lost 7 bases. In nucleotides, the CDR3 is TGTGCCAGCACTCCCCCCCGGACAGGGGCCTGGCAGCCCCAGCATTTT. This codes for CASTPPRTGAWQPQHF.

The rearrangement uses TRBV4-2 and TRBJ2-3, with 11 bases that match TRBD2. This CDR3 contains 17 residues. CDR1 is LGHNA and CDR2 is YNFKEQ in the germline V gene. Trimming removed 1 base from V and 3 bases from J; junction bases left unmatched: 6. The CDR3 is CASSQVRASGRTDTQYF. DNA of the CDR3: TGTGCCAGCAGCCAAGTGAGGGCTAGCGGGAGGACAGATACGCAGTATTTT.

The CDR3 reads CASSQESERDIQYF. In nucleotides, the CDR3 is TGTGCCAGCAGCCAAGAATCGGAGAGGGACATTCAGTACTTC. The rearrangement links TRBV3-1 (or the pseudogene TRBV3-2) to TRBJ2-4; a possible D gene is TRBD2 (5 bases). CDR3 length equals 14 residues. In germline, CDR1 is LGHDT, CDR2 YNNKEL (reference sequence). Trimming left V 0 bases short and J 8 bases short, with 11 bases between.

The chain combines TRBV28 with TRBJ2-3; 7 bases agree with TRBD2. J was trimmed by 2 bases and V by 8 bases; bases with no gene match: 10. The CDR3 is 15 amino acids. Germline-derived CDR1 and CDR2 are MDHEN and SYDVKM. The CDR3 protein is CASPPEAGTTDTQYF. As DNA, the CDR3 is TGTGCCAGCCCCCCAGAAGCGGGGACCACAGATACGCAGTATTTT. The full variable domain, in which reference TRBV28 and TRBJ2-3 provide the parts outside the CDR3, is DVKVTQSSRYLVKRTGEKVFLECVQDMDHENMFWYRQDPGLGLRLIYFSYDVKMKEKGDIPEGYSVSREKKERFSLILESASTNQTSMYLCASPPEAGTTDTQYFGPGTRLTVL.

The CDR3 sequence is CARSFTGQRNEKLFF. DNA for the CDR3: TGTGCCAGAAGCTTTACGGGACAGCGTAATGAAAAACTGTTTTTT. V is TRBV5-3 and J is TRBJ1-4; TRBD1 aligns across 7 bases. TRBV5-3 is noted as an ORF with a role that remains uncertain. The V gene end was trimmed by 2 bases and the J gene end by 4 bases; junction bases not matched to a gene: 5. The CDR3 is 15 amino acids.

The CDR3 DNA sequence: TGTGCCAGCAGCTTAGTGGTCGGAGGTGGCAGCTCCTACGAGCAGTACTTC. This gives the protein CASSLVVGGGSSYEQYF. The gene calls are TRBV7-2 and TRBJ2-7, with D perhaps matching TRBD2 (5 bases). V lost 1 base, J lost 0 bases, and 16 bases lay in between. This CDR3 region has 17 residues. Germline V gives CDR1 SGHTA, CDR2 FQGNSA.

V and J are TRBV18 and TRBJ2-5, with D maybe TRBD2 (6 bases). Germline loops: CDR1 KGHSH, CDR2 LQKENI. Trimming cost V 4 bases and J 3 bases, with 30 bases left between them. The CDR3 has 20 amino acids. The CDR3 loop reads CASSRNPGDIWGGEEETQYF. Written as DNA, the CDR3 is TGTGCCAGCTCACGTAACCCGGGTGATATTTGGGGAGGCGAAGAAGAGACCCAGTACTTC.

The V gene is TRBV6-6, the J gene TRBJ2-7, with 10 bases aligning to TRBD2. J gave up 5 bases and V 7 bases, and 8 bases lay outside the gene matches. The length of the CDR3 is 14 residues. Germline V gene sequence: CDR1 MNHNY, CDR2 SVGAGI (reference sequence). The CDR3 bases are TGTGCCAGCAATTTAGCGGGGGGCAGAGACGAGCAGTACTTC. Protein product: CASNLAGGRDEQYF.

The chain employs TRBV29-1 and TRBJ2-3, with D possibly being TRBD2 (5 bases). This CDR3 contains 13 residues. CDR1 SQVTM and CDR2 ANQGSEA come from the germline V gene. V lost 2 bases to trimming and J lost 4 bases, with 10 bases between them. In DNA form, the CDR3 reads TGCAGCGTTGAAATCCTAGCCGCAGATACGCAGTATTTT. Residues: CSVEILAADTQYF.

The gene calls are TRBV11-3 and TRBJ1-6; weak D call: TRBD1 (6 bases). Trimming removed 5 bases at V and 11 bases at J, with 19 bases between. The germline V gene encodes CDR1 SGHNT and CDR2 YENEEA. This CDR3 has 15 residues. CDR3 region: CASSHRLTGTTPLHF. The DNA of the CDR3 is TGTGCCAGCAGCCATAGATTAACAGGGACGACACCCCTCCACTTT.

V gene TRBV2 combines with J gene TRBJ2-2; D is perhaps TRBD1 (5 bases). Trimming shortened V by 5 bases and J by 3 bases, and 13 bases separated the two germline ends. CDR1 is SNHLY and CDR2 is FYNNEI in the germline V gene. The CDR3 is made up of 15 amino acids. This chain's CDR3 is CASSLWQGDTGELFF. In nucleotides, the CDR3 is TGTGCCAGCAGTTTATGGCAGGGCGACACCGGGGAGCTGTTTTTT.

V is TRBV5-1 and J is TRBJ2-5; D is unclear. The CDR3 loop spans 14 amino acids. The V gene's germline CDR1 is SGHRS and CDR2 YFSETQ. The V end lost 4 bases, the J end lost 1 base, and 11 bases lay between the germline ends. The CDR3 protein is CASSPWLVQETQYF. Written as DNA, the CDR3 is TGCGCCAGCAGCCCTTGGCTCGTCCAAGAGACCCAGTACTTC.

V and J are TRBV7-2 and TRBJ2-7; D remains ambiguous. The CDR3 runs to 14 residues. Looked up from germline, CDR1 is SGHTA and CDR2 is FQGNSA. The ends were cut back, 2 bases at V and 5 bases at J, with 13 bases in the middle. DNA of the CDR3: TGTGCCAGCAGCTTACGGGTCTCCTGGGACGAGCAGTACTTC. Residues: CASSLRVSWDEQYF.

The genes are TRBV29-1 and TRBJ2-2; no clear D. The CDR3 spans 12 residues. CDR1 is SQVTM and CDR2 is ANQGSEA in the germline V gene. Trimming removed 5 bases at V and 6 bases at J, with 10 bases between. In DNA, the CDR3 is TGCAGCGTTTCGAGAGGCCCCGGGGAGCTGTTTTTT. It yields the protein CSVSRGPGELFF.

The CDR3 region has the DNA TGTGCCACCAGCATAGGCCCCGCGGGGGGGTTTAATGAGCAGTTCTTC. Its protein is CATSIGPAGGFNEQFF. The rearrangement links TRBV15 to TRBJ2-1, with 9 bases identical to TRBD2. CDR1 is LNHNV, CDR2 YYDKDF, per germline (reference sequence). The CDR3 is 16 residues long. V shed 4 bases, J shed 7 bases, and the junction held 11 bases outside the gene matches.

The chain joins TRBV5-1 to TRBJ2-5, with D unclear. This CDR3 is 14 amino acids long. The V end lost 4 bases, the J end lost 1 base, and 11 bases lay between the germline ends. The germline gives CDR1 SGHRS, CDR2 YFSETQ. In nucleotides, the CDR3 is TGCGCCAGCAGCCCTACCGCCCCCCAAGAGACCCAGTACTTC. Protein product: CASSPTAPQETQYF.

CDR3 in DNA: TGTGCCAGCAGCCTGGCCCGGCGGGGGATATATGGCTACACCTTC. Its translation: CASSLARRGIYGYTF. This chain connects TRBV7-2 to TRBJ1-2, with a weak D call TRBD1 (5 bases). V dropped 5 bases and J dropped 5 bases, with 18 bases sitting between them. Germline V gives CDR1 SGHTA, CDR2 FQGNSA. This CDR3 has 15 residues.

This clone was seen once. The chain links TRBV7-9 to TRBJ2-1, with TRBD2 matching 7 bases. Germline V lookup: CDR1 SEHNR, CDR2 FQNEAQ (reference sequence). V was clipped by 3 bases and J by 7 bases; unmatched bases: 6. This CDR3 contains 14 residues. Written as DNA, the CDR3 is TGTGCCAGCAGCTTTCTAGCGGAGAGAAATGAGCAGTTCTTC. The encoded protein is CASSFLAERNEQFF.

The gene calls are TRBV30 and TRBJ1-6; 11 nucleotides line up with TRBD1. There are 15 residues in the CDR3. Germline CDR1 is GTSNPN and CDR2 is SVGIG (reference sequence). Unmatched junction bases numbered 9, after V lost 3 bases and J lost 11 bases. The CDR3 protein is CAWSRDRGGPTPLHF. As DNA, the CDR3 is TGTGCCTGGAGCAGGGACAGGGGGGGTCCGACACCCCTCCACTTT.

This clone has a count of ten or more. The gene calls are TRBV5-1 and TRBJ2-7; possible D gene TRBD2, 6 bases. Germline loops: CDR1 SGHRS, CDR2 YFSETQ. Trimming left V 0 bases short and J 0 bases short, with 10 bases between. The CDR3 has 15 residues. The CDR3 region has the DNA TGCGCCAGCAGCTTGGCGGCGGGGAGCTCCTACGAGCAGTACTTC. Translating it yields CASSLAAGSSYEQYF.

This sequence joins TRBV5-1 and TRBJ1-2, with D possibly being TRBD1 (5 bases). Germline values: CDR1 SGHRS, CDR2 YFSETQ. Trimming removed 4 bases at V and 3 bases at J, with 16 bases between. The CDR3 has 15 residues. The CDR3 region is CASSPEGNLDYGYTF. The CDR3 nucleotides read TGCGCCAGCAGCCCGGAGGGGAATTTGGACTATGGCTACACCTTC.

The chain combines TRBV6-5 with TRBJ2-5, with D unclear. This CDR3 region has 13 residues. V was shortened by 7 bases and J by 4 bases, with 13 bases between the two germline ends. Germline V gives CDR1 MNHEY, CDR2 SVGAGI. The CDR3 DNA reads as TGTGCCAGCATCCAGGTGGTTCGAGAGACCCAGTACTTC. Its translation is CASIQVVRETQYF.